This T cell receptor (beta chain) appears in the sequencing data of a study of cytomegalovirus exposure and HLA in healthy donors. Findings and limits, study-wide: Both high specificity and high sensitivity reportedly marked the classifier's diagnosis of cytomegalovirus status. The study listed under 200 cytomegalovirus-associated TCR beta chains. Some V segments (TRBV6-2 and TRBV6-3 among them) were excluded as indistinguishable.

As concerns this clone: What it recognizes is unknown.

Both 60 Vbeta primers and 13 Jbeta primers went into the PCR. Method: immunoSEQ multiplex PCR; TCRdb's copy keeps in-frame clones and lacks some. The sample holds about 140,000 clones; approximately 82% are singletons and the top ten take approximately 10%. CDR3 length equals 15 residues. The germline gives CDR1 MDHEN, CDR2 SYDVKM. V lost 7 bases, J lost 4 bases, and 19 bases lay in between. The TCR was taken from a man aged 18 to 35 in good health and CMV-seropositive. The sequenced sample was PBMCs. The chain joins TRBV28 to TRBJ1-2; D unresolved. The CDR3 bases are TGTGCCAGCACATACTACGGTCGGTCTCCCTATGGCTACACCTTC. The encoded protein is CASTYYGRSPYGYTF.